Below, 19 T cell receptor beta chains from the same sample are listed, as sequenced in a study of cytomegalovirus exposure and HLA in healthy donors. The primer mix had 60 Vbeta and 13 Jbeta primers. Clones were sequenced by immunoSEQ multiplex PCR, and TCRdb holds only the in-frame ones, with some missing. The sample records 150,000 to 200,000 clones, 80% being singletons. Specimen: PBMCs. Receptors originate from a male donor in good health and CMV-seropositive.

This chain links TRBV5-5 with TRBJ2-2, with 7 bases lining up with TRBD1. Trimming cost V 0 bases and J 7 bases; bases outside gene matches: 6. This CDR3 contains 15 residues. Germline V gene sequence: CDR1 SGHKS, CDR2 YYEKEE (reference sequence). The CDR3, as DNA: TGTGCCAGCAGCTTGGTGGGACAGATATTCGGGGAGCTGTTTTTT. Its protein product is CASSLVGQIFGELFF.

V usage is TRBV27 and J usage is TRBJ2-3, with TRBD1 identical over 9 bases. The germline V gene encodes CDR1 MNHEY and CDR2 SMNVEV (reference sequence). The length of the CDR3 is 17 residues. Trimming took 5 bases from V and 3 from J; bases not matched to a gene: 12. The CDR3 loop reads CASSTGQGPEPTDTQYF. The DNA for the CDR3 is TGTGCCAGCAGTACGGGACAGGGACCGGAGCCTACAGATACGCAGTATTTT.

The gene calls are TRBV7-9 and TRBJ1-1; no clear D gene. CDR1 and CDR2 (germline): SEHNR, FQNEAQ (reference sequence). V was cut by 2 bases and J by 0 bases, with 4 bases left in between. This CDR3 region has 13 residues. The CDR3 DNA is TGTGCCAGCAGCTTAATAGTGAACACTGAAGCTTTCTTT. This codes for CASSLIVNTEAFF.

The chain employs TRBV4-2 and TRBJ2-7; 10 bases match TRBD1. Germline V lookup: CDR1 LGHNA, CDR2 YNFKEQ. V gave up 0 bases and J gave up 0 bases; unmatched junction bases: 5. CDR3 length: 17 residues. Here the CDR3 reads CASSQDRDRGSSYEQYF. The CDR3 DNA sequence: TGTGCCAGCAGCCAAGATAGGGACAGGGGAAGCTCCTACGAGCAGTACTTC.

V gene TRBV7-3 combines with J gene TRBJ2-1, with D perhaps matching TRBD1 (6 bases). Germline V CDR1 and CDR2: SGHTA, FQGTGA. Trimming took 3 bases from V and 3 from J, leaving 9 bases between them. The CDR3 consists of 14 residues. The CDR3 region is CASSLSGDYNEQFF. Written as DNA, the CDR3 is TGTGCCAGCAGCTTGTCAGGGGACTACAATGAGCAGTTCTTC.

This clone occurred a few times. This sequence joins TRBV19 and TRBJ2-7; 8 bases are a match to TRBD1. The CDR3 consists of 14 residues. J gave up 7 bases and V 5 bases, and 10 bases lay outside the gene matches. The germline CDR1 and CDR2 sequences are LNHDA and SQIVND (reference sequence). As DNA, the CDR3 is TGTGCCAGTAGTCCACGGACAGGGCTGAGGGAGCAGTACTTC. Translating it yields CASSPRTGLREQYF. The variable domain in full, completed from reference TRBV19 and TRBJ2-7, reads DGGITQSPKYLFRKEGQNVTLSCEQNLNHDAMYWYRQDPGQGLRLIYYSQIVNDFQKGDIAEGYSVSREKKESFPLTVTSAQKNPTAFYLCASSPRTGLREQYFGPGTRLTVT.

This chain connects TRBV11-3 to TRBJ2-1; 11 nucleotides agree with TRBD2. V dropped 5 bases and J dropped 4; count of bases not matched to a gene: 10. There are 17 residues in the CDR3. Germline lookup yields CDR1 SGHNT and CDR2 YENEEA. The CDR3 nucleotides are TGTGCCAGCAGCGATGGACTAGCGGGCGGGGTTTACAATGAGCAGTTCTTC. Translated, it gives CASSDGLAGGVYNEQFF. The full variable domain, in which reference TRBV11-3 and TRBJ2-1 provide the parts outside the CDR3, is EAGVVQSPRYKIIEKKQPVAFWCNPISGHNTLYWYLQNLGQGPELLIRYENEEAVDDSQLPKDRFSAERLKGVDSTLKIQPAELGDSAVYLCASSDGLAGGVYNEQFFGPGTRLTVL.

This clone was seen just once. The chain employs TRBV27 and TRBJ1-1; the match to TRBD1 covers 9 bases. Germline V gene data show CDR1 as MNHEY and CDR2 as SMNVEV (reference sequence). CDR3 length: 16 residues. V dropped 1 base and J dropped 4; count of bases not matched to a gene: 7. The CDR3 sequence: CASSLYRGLGGTEAFF. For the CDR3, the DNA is TGTGCCAGCAGTTTATACAGGGGGCTAGGAGGCACTGAAGCTTTCTTT.

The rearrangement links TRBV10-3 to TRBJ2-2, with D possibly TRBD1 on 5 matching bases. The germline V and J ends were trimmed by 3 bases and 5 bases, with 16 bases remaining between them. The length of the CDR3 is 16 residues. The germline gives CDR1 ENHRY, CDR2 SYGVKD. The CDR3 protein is CAISDWKGAMTGELFF. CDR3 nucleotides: TGTGCCATCAGTGACTGGAAAGGGGCGATGACCGGGGAGCTGTTTTTT.

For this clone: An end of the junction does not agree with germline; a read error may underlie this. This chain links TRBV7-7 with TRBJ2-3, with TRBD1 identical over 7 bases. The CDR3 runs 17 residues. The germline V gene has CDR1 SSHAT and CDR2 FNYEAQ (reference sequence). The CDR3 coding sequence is TGTGCTAGCAGCTCAGGGGTGACAGGGACGGGCACAGATACGCAGTATTTT. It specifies CASSSGVTGTGTDTQYF.

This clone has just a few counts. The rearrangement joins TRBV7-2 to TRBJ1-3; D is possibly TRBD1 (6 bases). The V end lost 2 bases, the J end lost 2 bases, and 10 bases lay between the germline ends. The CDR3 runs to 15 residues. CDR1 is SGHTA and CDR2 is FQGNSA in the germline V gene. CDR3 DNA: TGTGCCAGCAGCTTAAGACAGGCTGCTGGAAACACCATATATTTT. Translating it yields CASSLRQAAGNTIYF.

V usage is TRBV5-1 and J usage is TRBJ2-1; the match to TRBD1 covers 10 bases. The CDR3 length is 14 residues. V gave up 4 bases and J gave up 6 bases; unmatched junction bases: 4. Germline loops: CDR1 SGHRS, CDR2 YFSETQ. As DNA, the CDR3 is TGCGCCAGCAGCCTCCGGACAGGGGGCAATGAGCAGTTCTTC. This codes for CASSLRTGGNEQFF.

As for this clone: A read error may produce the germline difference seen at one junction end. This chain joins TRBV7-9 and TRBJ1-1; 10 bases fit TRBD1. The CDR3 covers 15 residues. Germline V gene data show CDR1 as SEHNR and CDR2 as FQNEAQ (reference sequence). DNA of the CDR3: TGTTCCAGCAGCTTAGCCCGACAGGGGGCTACTGAAGCTTTCTTT. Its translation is CSSSLARQGATEAFF.

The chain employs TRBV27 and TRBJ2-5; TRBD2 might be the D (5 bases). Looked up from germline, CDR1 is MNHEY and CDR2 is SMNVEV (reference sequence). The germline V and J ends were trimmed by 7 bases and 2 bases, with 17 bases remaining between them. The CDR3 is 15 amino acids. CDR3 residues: CASTRLAGQQETQYF. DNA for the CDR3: TGTGCCAGCACCAGATTGGCGGGCCAACAAGAGACCCAGTACTTC.

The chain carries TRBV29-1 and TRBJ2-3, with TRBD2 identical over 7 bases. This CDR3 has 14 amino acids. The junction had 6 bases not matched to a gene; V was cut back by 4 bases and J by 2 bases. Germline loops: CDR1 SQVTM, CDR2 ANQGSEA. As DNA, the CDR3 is TGCAGCGTTGCGGCTAGCGGAACCACAGATACGCAGTATTTT. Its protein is CSVAASGTTDTQYF.

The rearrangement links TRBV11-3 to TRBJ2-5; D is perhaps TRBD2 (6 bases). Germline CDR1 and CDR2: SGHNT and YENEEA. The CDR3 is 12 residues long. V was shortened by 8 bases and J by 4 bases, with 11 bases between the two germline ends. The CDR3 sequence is CASQMGGETQYF. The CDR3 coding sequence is TGTGCCAGCCAAATGGGGGGAGAGACCCAGTACTTC.

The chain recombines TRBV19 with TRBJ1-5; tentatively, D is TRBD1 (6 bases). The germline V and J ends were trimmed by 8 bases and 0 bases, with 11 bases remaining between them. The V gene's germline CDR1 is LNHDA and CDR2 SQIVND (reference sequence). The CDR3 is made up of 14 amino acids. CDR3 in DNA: TGTGCCAGTGGGACCAGGGGTAGCAATCAGCCCCAGCATTTT. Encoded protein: CASGTRGSNQPQHF.

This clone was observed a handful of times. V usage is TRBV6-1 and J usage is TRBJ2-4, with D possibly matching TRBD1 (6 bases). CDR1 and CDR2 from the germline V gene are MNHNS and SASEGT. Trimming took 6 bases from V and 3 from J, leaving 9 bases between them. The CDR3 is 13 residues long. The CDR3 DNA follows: TGTGCCAGCAGGGACAGTAGCAAAAACATTCAGTACTTC. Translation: CASRDSSKNIQYF.

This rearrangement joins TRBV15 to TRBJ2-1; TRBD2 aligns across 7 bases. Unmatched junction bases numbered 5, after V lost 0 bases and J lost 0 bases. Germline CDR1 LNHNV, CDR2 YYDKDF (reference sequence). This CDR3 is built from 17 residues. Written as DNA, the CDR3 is TGTGCCACCAGCAGAGATTTGGGGGGGGGCTCCTACAATGAGCAGTTCTTC. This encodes CATSRDLGGGSYNEQFF.